The 32 T cell receptor beta chains reported below all come from one sample, sequenced in a study of T-cell memory formation after mild COVID-19 (dated by TCRdb to about 2021). Library generation was performed with 5' RACE. Instrument on record: Illumina NovaSeq 6000. The raw public data were reprocessed by TCRdb itself: fastp quality trimming at Q25, MiXCR clonotype calling, in-frame beta chains only. A single entry per CDR3 protein holds the most common genes and DNA from its merged rows. The sample table lists around 340,000 distinct CDR3 sequences, roughly 13% of them with a count of one. In total, the top ten clones hold 20% to 25% of the sample. Material: PBMCs or a T cell subset sorted from them (not recorded which). The receptors originated from a man aged 18 to 30 who had mild COVID-19 (a few samples of this study predate the infection). The sample titles of this study are shuffled in the database, so cell type and time point are left out; the donor was told from shared clones.

This chain uses TRBV5-1 with TRBJ2-4; weak D call: TRBD2 (6 bases). The V end lost 3 bases, the J end lost 1 base, and 11 bases lay between the germline ends. The CDR3 spans 15 residues. Germline loops: CDR1 SGHRS, CDR2 YFSETQ. Here the CDR3 reads CASSSFGGAKNIQYF. The CDR3 coding sequence is TGCGCCAGCAGCTCTTTTGGGGGGGCCAAAAACATTCAGTACTTC.

The sample holds many counts of this clonotype. This rearrangement joins TRBV24-1 to TRBJ1-6; D possibly corresponds to TRBD1 (6 bases). The CDR3 sequence is 20 residues long. V lost 4 bases, J lost 3 bases, and 24 bases lay in between. Germline values: CDR1 KGHDR, CDR2 SFDVKD. This CDR3 reads CATSEETGNFAGIYNSPLHF. CDR3 DNA sequence: TGTGCCACCAGTGAGGAAACAGGGAACTTCGCGGGAATCTATAATTCACCCCTCCACTTT.

The CDR3 DNA is TGCGCCAGCAGCTTGGCCGGGACAGGGGCGATCTCGGAGAACACTGAAGCTTTCTTT. Its translation: CASSLAGTGAISENTEAFF. The rearrangement joins TRBV5-1 to TRBJ1-1; 10 positions match TRBD1. The junction had 12 bases not matched to a gene; V was cut back by 0 bases and J by 1 base. The CDR3 has 19 amino acids. Germline CDR1 is SGHRS and CDR2 is YFSETQ.

This clonotype came up many times. The CDR3 loop reads CASSRGLTANTEAFF. The CDR3 DNA sequence: TGCGCCAGCAGCCGAGGGTTGACAGCGAACACTGAAGCTTTCTTT. The genes are TRBV4-1 and TRBJ1-1; TRBD1 might be the D (5 bases). Trimming shortened V by 4 bases and J by 1 base, and 13 bases separated the two germline ends. CDR1 is MGHRA and CDR2 is YSYEKL in the germline V gene. The CDR3 runs 15 residues.

This clonotype was found a few times. This chain connects TRBV6-1 to TRBJ2-3; 11 nucleotides agree with TRBD2. Germline V lookup: CDR1 MNHNS, CDR2 SASEGT. The CDR3 is 15 amino acids. Trimming cost V 4 bases and J 6 bases; bases outside gene matches: 6. The CDR3 nucleotides are TGTGCCAGCAGTGCCTGGACTAGCGGGTGGGATACGCAGTATTTT. Protein sequence: CASSAWTSGWDTQYF.

In its sample, this clonotype was seen many times. This chain joins TRBV4-3 and TRBJ1-5; D uncertain. V was pared by 0 bases and J by 0 bases, with 6 bases between. In germline, CDR1 is LGHNA, CDR2 YSLEER. The CDR3 covers 15 residues. The CDR3 reads CASSQDRFSNQPQHF. The CDR3 nucleotides are TGCGCCAGCAGCCAAGACAGGTTTAGCAATCAGCCCCAGCATTTT.

This sequence joins TRBV5-1 and TRBJ2-7; 11 nucleotides align to TRBD1. Germline V lookup: CDR1 SGHRS, CDR2 YFSETQ. The CDR3 consists of 15 residues. V shed 7 bases and J 3 bases; nucleotides not matched to a gene: 9. CDR3 sequence: CASGRRDRGDYEQYF. CDR3 in DNA: TGCGCCAGCGGAAGAAGGGACAGGGGGGACTACGAGCAGTACTTC.

The chain is built from TRBV12-3 or TRBV12-4 and TRBJ1-1; perhaps TRBD1 as D (6 bases). Deletions cut 3 bases from V and 5 bases from J, with 13 bases between. The CDR3 spans 14 residues. The CDR3 region is CASSFLQGTTEAFF. CDR3 sequence (DNA): TGTGCCAGCAGTTTCCTACAGGGAACTACTGAAGCTTTCTTT.

This clonotype was observed a handful of times. The chain has TRBV7-9 and TRBJ1-1; D is unclear. CDR3 length: 14 residues. Trimming cost V 5 bases and J 1 base, with 11 bases left between them. Germline V gene sequence: CDR1 SEHNR, CDR2 FQNEAQ (reference sequence). The chain's CDR3 is CASSAEIRNTEAFF. The DNA of the CDR3 is TGTGCCAGCAGCGCTGAGATTAGGAACACTGAAGCTTTCTTT.

The V call is TRBV29-1, the J call TRBJ2-7, with D possibly called TRBD1 or TRBD2 (5 bases each). This CDR3 region has 11 residues. Germline V gene sequence: CDR1 SQVTM, CDR2 ANQGSEA. V was cut by 3 bases and J by 6 bases, with 9 bases left in between. CDR3 sequence reads: CSVDGTGEQYF. CDR3 coding DNA: TGCAGCGTTGATGGGACGGGCGAGCAGTACTTC.

This clonotype was found a few times. The chain has TRBV14 and TRBJ2-5; 13 bases map to TRBD2. J gave up 9 bases and V 4 bases, and 2 bases lay outside the gene matches. The CDR3 length is 13 residues. CDR1 SGHDN and CDR2 FVKESK come from the germline V gene. As DNA, the CDR3 is TGTGCCAGCAGCCCGGGACTAGCGGGACCCCAGTACTTC. Its protein is CASSPGLAGPQYF.

The table lists this clonotype with a few counts. J is TRBJ1-2 and V is TRBV7-6; D unresolved. This CDR3 has 14 residues. V was clipped by 4 bases and J by 6 bases, with 15 bases between them. CDR1 SGHVS and CDR2 FNYEAQ come from the germline V gene. The CDR3 DNA reads as TGTGCCAGCAGCTCGTCTCGGGGATTCAATGGCTACACCTTC. Its translation: CASSSSRGFNGYTF.

This chain joins TRBV28 and TRBJ2-1; TRBD2 agrees at 14 bases. After removal of 5 bases from V and 8 bases from J, the junction contained 8 bases not matched to a gene. This CDR3 contains 16 residues. Germline V gene sequence: CDR1 MDHEN, CDR2 SYDVKM. CDR3 loop: CASSRGLAGAEDEQFF. The CDR3, as DNA: TGTGCCAGCAGTAGGGGACTAGCGGGGGCCGAGGATGAGCAGTTCTTC.

The gene calls are TRBV4-2 and TRBJ1-3; weak D call: TRBD1 (5 bases). The length of the CDR3 is 15 residues. The V end was cut by 0 bases, the J end by 8 bases, with 14 bases between. Germline V gene sequence: CDR1 LGHNA, CDR2 YNFKEQ. The CDR3 region is CASSQDSGAVDTIYF. The DNA for the CDR3 is TGTGCCAGCAGCCAAGATTCTGGGGCGGTTGACACCATATATTTT.

This chain connects TRBV4-1 to TRBJ1-1; D is ambiguous. V was cut by 4 bases and J by 5 bases, with 14 bases left in between. The CDR3 loop spans 14 amino acids. Germline V gene lookup returns CDR1 MGHRA and CDR2 YSYEKL. CDR3 sequence: CASSRDEGYTEAFF. The CDR3 DNA reads TGCGCCAGCAGCCGAGACGAGGGTTATACTGAAGCTTTCTTT.

This clonotype was detected only a few times. This chain connects TRBV11-2 to TRBJ1-2; no firm D call. V was cut by 5 bases and J by 0 bases, with 10 bases left in between. CDR3 size: 14 residues. From germline, CDR1 is SGHAT and CDR2 FQNNGV. CDR3 sequence: CASSPADPNYGYTF. CDR3 nucleotide sequence: TGTGCCAGCAGCCCCGCGGACCCTAACTATGGCTACACCTTC.

This clonotype was counted a few times. The chain uses TRBV20-1 and TRBJ1-1, with a possible D match to TRBD1 (5 bases). The ends were cut back, 6 bases at V and 2 bases at J, with 16 bases in the middle. Germline lookup yields CDR1 DFQATT and CDR2 SNEGSKA (reference sequence). The CDR3 extends over 14 amino acids. The CDR3 loop reads CSAKPGPLNTEAFF. CDR3 DNA: TGCAGTGCAAAACCGGGACCTTTAAACACTGAAGCTTTCTTT.

The chain links TRBV20-1 to TRBJ2-5; 15 bases are a match to TRBD2. CDR1 and CDR2 (germline): DFQATT, SNEGSKA (reference sequence). J gave up 5 bases and V 6 bases, and 7 bases lay outside the gene matches. The CDR3 spans 15 residues. In DNA form, the CDR3 reads TGCAGTGCCTGGACTAGCGGGGGGGCCAAGGAGACCCAGTACTTC. Protein sequence: CSAWTSGGAKETQYF.

Only a few counts were recorded for this clonotype. V usage is TRBV6-1 and J usage is TRBJ1-1, with 11 bases matching TRBD1. CDR1 is MNHNS, CDR2 SASEGT, per germline. Trimming removed 2 bases from V and 9 bases from J; junction bases left unmatched: 8. The CDR3 extends over 15 amino acids. In nucleotides, the CDR3 is TGTGCCAGCAGTGAATACGGGACAGGGGGTAACAAAGCTTTCTTT. It yields the protein CASSEYGTGGNKAFF.

The genes are TRBV20-1 and TRBJ1-5, with a possible D match to TRBD1 (6 bases). Between the trimmed V and J ends, which lost 4 bases and 5 bases, there was a span of 15 bases. Germline lookup yields CDR1 DFQATT and CDR2 SNEGSKA (reference sequence). CDR3 length: 14 amino acids. The CDR3 region has the DNA TGCAGTGCTAAGAGGAGCAGGGGTGATCAGCCCCAGCATTTT. Its translation is CSAKRSRGDQPQHF.

V is TRBV7-9 and J is TRBJ1-2, with D perhaps matching TRBD1 (5 bases). The germline V gene encodes CDR1 SEHNR and CDR2 FQNEAQ (reference sequence). V was shortened by 6 bases and J by 6 bases, with 20 bases between the two germline ends. The CDR3 extends over 15 amino acids. In DNA, the CDR3 is TGTGCCAGCAGGGGCGGGTGGGGCGCCTTTAATGGCTACACCTTC. Translated, it gives CASRGGWGAFNGYTF. Full variable domain (rest looked up from reference TRBV7-9 and TRBJ1-2): DTGVSQNPRHKITKRGQNVTFRCDPISEHNRLYWYRQTLGQGPEFLTYFQNEAQLEKSRLLSDRFSAERPKGSFSTLEIQRTEQGDSAMYLCASRGGWGAFNGYTFGSGTRLTVV.

This clonotype was observed a handful of times. For the CDR3, the DNA is TGTGCCGCCGGACAGGGTCAAGATACGCAGTATTTT. Protein product: CAAGQGQDTQYF. The chain recombines TRBV10-3 with TRBJ2-3; 8 bases match TRBD1. This CDR3 has 12 amino acids. Germline trimming cut 11 bases from V and 5 bases from J; bases unmatched to any gene: 6. Germline-derived CDR1 and CDR2 are ENHRY and SYGVKD.

This clonotype was seen at least ten times. The rearrangement links TRBV7-2 to TRBJ2-5, with D perhaps given as TRBD1 or TRBD2 (6 bases each). The CDR3 is 14 amino acids. V lost 5 bases and J lost 5, with 15 bases in between. In germline, CDR1 is SGHTA, CDR2 FQGNSA. CDR3 residues: CASSGGPTGETQYF. The CDR3 DNA sequence: TGTGCCAGCAGCGGGGGGCCCACGGGGGAGACCCAGTACTTC.

This rearrangement joins TRBV19 to TRBJ1-5; maybe TRBD1 (5 bases). Germline values: CDR1 LNHDA, CDR2 SQIVND (reference sequence). This CDR3 contains 16 residues. Trimming took 3 bases from V and 2 from J, leaving 14 bases between them. The CDR3 nucleotides are TGTGCCAGTAGTATTATCGGGGCAGTCCGCAATCAGCCCCAGCATTTT. The encoded protein is CASSIIGAVRNQPQHF.

The chain carries TRBV10-3 and TRBJ1-2, with D perhaps TRBD1 (5 bases). CDR1 ENHRY and CDR2 SYGVKD come from the germline V gene. V was pared by 6 bases and J by 9 bases, with 14 bases between. The CDR3 runs to 12 residues. The CDR3 coding sequence is TGTGCCATCAGGACAGCCACTACCAGCTACACCTTC. Translation: CAIRTATTSYTF.

The chain uses TRBV3-1 and TRBJ2-7; unclear D gene. The V end was cut by 3 bases, the J end by 6 bases, with 15 bases between. Germline V gives CDR1 LGHDT, CDR2 YNNKEL (reference sequence). This CDR3 has 14 residues. This CDR3 reads CASSHGVRKSEQYV. Here the CDR3 DNA reads TGTGCCAGCAGCCATGGAGTCCGGAAAAGCGAGCAGTACGTC.

The rearrangement links TRBV29-1 to TRBJ2-1, with 9 bases that match TRBD2. Germline loops: CDR1 SQVTM, CDR2 ANQGSEA. With V trimmed by 3 bases and J by 8 bases, 8 bases remained unmatched. The CDR3 covers 14 residues. The CDR3 spells CSVDLRGGGYEQFF. The CDR3 DNA sequence: TGCAGCGTTGATCTGCGGGGGGGCGGCTATGAGCAGTTCTTC.

The chain uses TRBV5-6 and TRBJ2-7; 9 bases line up with TRBD1. The germline V gene has CDR1 SGHDT and CDR2 YYEEEE. Trimming at V came to 0 bases and at J to 3 bases, leaving 4 bases not matched to a gene. The CDR3 length is 15 residues. CDR3: CASSLVGQGLYEQYF. Written as DNA, the CDR3 is TGTGCCAGCAGCTTGGTCGGACAGGGGCTCTACGAGCAGTACTTC.

This rearrangement joins TRBV7-6 to TRBJ2-3, with D perhaps TRBD1 or TRBD2 (6 bases each). From germline, CDR1 is SGHVS and CDR2 FNYEAQ. The CDR3 is made up of 20 amino acids. Trimming removed 5 bases from V and 0 bases from J, with 27 bases in between. CDR3 protein: CASSLREQGRIHSSTDTQYF. CDR3 nucleotide sequence: TGTGCCAGCAGCCTCCGGGAGCAGGGGCGAATTCATTCTAGCACAGATACGCAGTATTTT.

This clonotype was counted between two and nine times. The chain uses TRBV20-1 and TRBJ2-7, with D possibly being TRBD1 (5 bases). V lost 6 bases, J lost 12 bases, and 9 bases lay in between. The V gene's germline CDR1 is DFQATT and CDR2 SNEGSKA (reference sequence). The CDR3 has 8 residues. The CDR3 nucleotides read TGCAGTGCGAAGCAGGGGTACTTC. It codes for CSAKQGYF.

This clonotype was seen ten or more times. The chain is built from TRBV5-5 and TRBJ2-4, with D possibly matching TRBD1 (5 bases). The germline V and J ends were trimmed by 2 bases and 1 base, with 7 bases remaining between them. CDR1 and CDR2 (germline): SGHKS, YYEKEE (reference sequence). The CDR3 is 14 amino acids. The CDR3 spells CASSFQGAKNIQYF. For the CDR3, the DNA is TGTGCCAGCAGCTTCCAGGGCGCCAAAAACATTCAGTACTTC. Based on the CDR3 plus reference TRBV5-5 and TRBJ2-4, the full variable domain is DAGVTQSPTHLIKTRGQQVTLRCSPISGHKSVSWYQQVLGQGPQFIFQYYEKEERGRGNFPDRFSARQFPNYSSELNVNALLLGDSALYLCASSFQGAKNIQYFGAGTRLSVL.

The rearrangement joins TRBV2 to TRBJ2-7, with D unresolved. The germline V and J ends were trimmed by 3 bases and 2 bases, with 11 bases remaining between them. The CDR3 has 14 residues. From germline, CDR1 is SNHLY and CDR2 FYNNEI. The CDR3 region is CASSDIGSPYEQYV. CDR3 nucleotides: TGTGCCAGCAGTGACATTGGGTCCCCCTACGAGCAGTACGTC.